A selection of T cell receptor beta chains follows, all from one sample in a study of blood T cell repertoires in COVID-19. Libraries were prepared by immunoSEQ multiplex PCR; TCRdb keeps only in-frame clonotypes and omits some of them. Here the sample spans fewer than 150,000 clones, about 80% being singletons. The sequencing input was PBMCs or T cells enriched from blood (not recorded which). The source is a woman aged 18-29 years who had been exposed to COVID-19. CDR3s include the opening cysteine and the closing phenylalanine or tryptophan. D genes are given only for firm matches. Size tells how often a clone was seen (once, few, many) or the class of an expanded clone, and some rows leave it out.

>TRBV10-3|.|TRBD2|TRBJ2-7
CAISESRGSNRWTSGSYEQYF
TGTGCCATCAGTGAGTCGAGGGGTAGTAACCGGTGGACTAGCGGGAGCTACGAGCAGTACTTC
>TRBV18|.|.|TRBJ1-4
CASSLPREKLFF
TGTGCCAGCTCACTACCTCGGGAAAAACTGTTTTTT
>TRBV12-1|.|.|TRBJ1-6
CASSCNHRGKKSFSPLHF
TGTGCCAGCAGCTGCAACCACAGGGGTAAGAAATCGTTTTCACCCCTCCACTTT
>TRBV3-1/TRBV3-2|.|.|TRBJ2-3
CASSQESQRRVKDTQYF
TGTGCCAGCAGCCAAGAGTCCCAGCGGCGGGTTAAAGATACGCAGTATTTT
>TRBV2|.|.|TRBJ1-5
CASSPDRFNQPQHF
TGTGCCAGCAGTCCCGACAGGTTCAATCAGCCCCAGCATTTT
>TRBV24-1|.|.|TRBJ2-3
CATSSWREADTQYF
TGTGCCACCAGTTCGTGGAGAGAGGCAGATACGCAGTATTTT
>TRBV19|once|TRBD1|TRBJ1-1
CASSYGTVNTEAFF
TGTGCCAGTAGCTACGGGACAGTTAACACTGAAGCTTTCTTT
>TRBV12-3/TRBV12-4|.|TRBD1|TRBJ2-5
CASSRDSQETQYF
TGTGCCAGCAGTCGGGACAGTCAAGAGACCCAGTACTTC
>TRBV4-1|.|TRBD1|TRBJ1-5
CASSQGQAPSPQHF
TGCGCCAGCAGCCAGGGACAGGCTCCATCGCCCCAGCATTTT
>TRBV7-9|.|.|TRBJ2-1
CASSRDNEQFF
TGTGCCAGCAGCCGTGACAATGAGCAGTTCTTC
>TRBV6-5|.|.|TRBJ1-5
CASSWVQGSNQPQHF
TGTGCCAGCAGTTGGGTTCAGGGTAGCAATCAGCCCCAGCATTTT
>TRBV30|.|TRBD1|TRBJ1-1
CAWTQGAPLEAFF
TGTGCCTGGACTCAGGGGGCGCCCCTTGAAGCTTTCTTT
>TRBV11-2|.|TRBD2|TRBJ2-4
CASSLGSSGANIQYF
TGTGCCAGCAGCTTAGGTTCTAGCGGGGCCAACATTCAGTACTTC
>TRBV7-6|.|TRBD2|TRBJ2-5
CASSPTVLAGRETQYF
TGTGCCAGCAGCCCCACTGTGTTAGCGGGACGAGAGACCCAGTACTTC
>TRBV24-1|.|.|TRBJ2-3
CATTHPLIGVSTDTQYF
TGTGCCACCACCCATCCTTTGATAGGGGTAAGCACAGATACGCAGTATTTT
>TRBV2|.|.|TRBJ2-5
CASSNQRPQETQYF
TGTGCCAGCAGTAACCAGCGTCCACAAGAGACCCAGTACTTC
>TRBV6-5|once|.|TRBJ2-2
CASSYAGGLGELFF
TGTGCCAGCAGTTACGCAGGGGGGCTCGGGGAGCTGTTTTTT
>TRBV7-9|once|.|TRBJ2-2
CASSRWQNTGELFF
TGTGCCAGCTCGAGGTGGCAGAACACCGGGGAGCTGTTTTTT
>TRBV7-9|.|.|TRBJ1-1
CASSLSRRAEAFF
TGTGCCAGCAGCTTATCTCGCCGGGCTGAAGCTTTCTTT
>TRBV9|.|.|TRBJ1-3
CASSVGHLSSGNTIYF
TGTGCCAGCAGCGTGGGACATCTAAGCTCTGGAAACACCATATATTTT
>TRBV6-1|.|.|TRBJ1-6
CASSEILNSPLHF
TGTGCCAGCAGTGAAATCCTAAATTCACCCCTCCACTTT
>TRBV18|few|.|TRBJ2-3
CASSRDDRSFTDTQYF
TGTGCCAGCTCCAGGGACGACAGGTCATTCACAGATACGCAGTATTTT
>TRBV27|.|.|TRBJ1-1
CASSSIRQRSNTEAFF
TGTGCCAGCAGTTCTATCCGCCAGAGGTCCAACACTGAAGCTTTCTTT
>TRBV19|.|.|TRBJ1-1
CASSILVSTEAFF
TGTGCCAGTAGTATATTGGTGAGCACTGAAGCTTTCTTT
>TRBV9|.|.|TRBJ2-1
CASSDLRGRPFF
TGTGCCAGCAGCGATCTTCGGGGAAGGCCGTTCTTC
>TRBV7-3|.|TRBD2|TRBJ2-1
CASSLNGGGYNEQFF
TGTGCCAGCAGCTTAAACGGGGGAGGGTACAATGAGCAGTTCTTC
>TRBV7-2|.|.|TRBJ1-1
CASSLVEVSEAFF
TGTGCCAGCAGCTTAGTAGAGGTTTCTGAAGCTTTCTTT
>TRBV2|once|.|TRBJ2-7
CASSEGTVAYEQYF
TGTGCCAGCAGTGAAGGGACAGTGGCCTACGAGCAGTACTTC
>TRBV2|.|.|TRBJ1-2
CASSEWSGNNYGYTF
TGTGCCAGCAGTGAGTGGTCAGGAAATAACTATGGCTACACCTTC
>TRBV27|few|.|TRBJ1-2
CASSFSSSGSAAGYTF
TGTGCCAGCAGTTTCTCCTCTTCCGGTTCTGCGGCTGGCTACACCTTC
>TRBV30|few|.|TRBJ2-3
CAWSLGGSVDTQYF
TGTGCCTGGAGCCTCGGGGGTTCGGTAGATACGCAGTATTTT
>TRBV18|.|TRBD1|TRBJ2-7
CASSQGTGAMYEQYF
TGTGCCAGCTCCCAGGGGACAGGGGCTATGTACGAGCAGTACTTC
>TRBV7-9|.|.|TRBJ2-7
CASSFGNSYEQYF
TGTGCCAGCAGCTTTGGCAACTCCTACGAGCAGTACTTC
>TRBV7-3|once|TRBD2|TRBJ2-1
CASSPQSGSFHEQFF
TGTGCCAGCAGCCCCCAGAGCGGGAGCTTCCATGAGCAGTTCTTC
>TRBV28|.|TRBD1|TRBJ1-2
CASRTGGNINYGYTF
TGTGCCAGCAGGACAGGGGGCAACATTAACTATGGCTACACCTTC
>TRBV5-1|.|.|TRBJ2-7
CASSSGTGSYEQYF
TGCGCCAGCAGCAGCGGGACAGGTTCCTACGAGCAGTACTTC
>TRBV7-9|.|TRBD2|TRBJ2-3
CASSPALAGGDTDTQYF
TGTGCCAGCAGCCCGGCGCTAGCGGGAGGTGACACAGATACGCAGTATTTT
>TRBV21-1|.|.|TRBJ2-3
CASSGDRTSTDMQYF
TGTGCCAGCAGTGGCGACAGGACTAGCACAGATATGCAGTATTTT
>TRBV15|once|TRBD1|TRBJ2-4
CATSNLGTAIAKNIQYF
TGTGCCACCAGCAACCTCGGGACAGCTATAGCCAAAAACATTCAGTACTTC
>TRBV9|.|.|TRBJ2-1
CASSERTAEYNEQFF
TGTGCCAGCAGCGAACGGACAGCCGAATACAATGAGCAGTTCTTC
>TRBV28|.|.|TRBJ1-5
CASSLQGGISNQPQHF
TGTGCCAGCAGTTTACAGGGAGGAATTAGCAATCAGCCCCAGCATTTT
>TRBV27|.|TRBD1|TRBJ2-7
CASSLDRGALEQYF
TGTGCCAGCAGTCTAGACAGGGGTGCCCTCGAGCAGTACTTC
>TRBV4-1|.|TRBD1|TRBJ2-7
CASSQEATGAYEQYF
TGCGCCAGCAGCCAAGAAGCGACAGGGGCTTACGAGCAGTACTTC
>TRBV28|.|.|TRBJ2-5
CASSHTGGTVAGETQYF
TGTGCCAGCAGTCATACAGGGGGCACCGTAGCGGGGGAGACCCAGTACTTC
>TRBV11-2|.|TRBD1|TRBJ2-3
CASRQTGGYTDTQYF
TGTGCCAGCAGACAAACAGGGGGCTACACAGATACGCAGTATTTT
>TRBV6-5|.|TRBD2|TRBJ2-7
CASSYSRGGFYEQYF
TGTGCCAGCAGTTACTCGCGGGGGGGCTTCTACGAGCAGTACTTC
>TRBV19|.|.|TRBJ1-5
CASSPDTRNQPQHF
TGTGCCAGTAGTCCCGACACCCGCAATCAGCCCCAGCATTTT
>TRBV7-6|.|TRBD2|TRBJ2-7
CASSLEASGMYEQYF
TGTGCCAGCAGCTTAGAGGCTAGCGGGATGTACGAGCAGTACTTC
>TRBV6-5|.|TRBD1|TRBJ2-2
CASRRQGASGELFF
TGTGCCAGCAGACGACAGGGGGCCAGCGGGGAGCTGTTTTTT
>TRBV6-1|.|TRBD2|TRBJ2-7
CASSEGPTSGDYEQYF
TGTGCCAGCAGTGAAGGCCCGACTAGCGGAGACTACGAGCAGTACTTC
>TRBV4-3|.|.|TRBJ1-1
CASSTLWDPRGRAEAFF
TGCGCCAGCAGCACACTTTGGGACCCCAGGGGCCGCGCTGAAGCTTTCTTT
>TRBV28|.|TRBD1|TRBJ2-3
CASSRDRGPPDTQYF
TGTGCCAGCAGCCGGGACAGGGGACCCCCGGATACGCAGTATTTT
>TRBV6-5|.|TRBD1|TRBJ2-7
CASSQAGQGGYEQYF
TGTGCCAGCAGCCAAGCCGGACAGGGTGGTTACGAGCAGTACTTC
>TRBV4-1|.|TRBD2|TRBJ2-2
CASSRKGRLAGDPGELFF
TGCGCCAGCAGCCGCAAGGGCCGGCTAGCGGGGGACCCCGGGGAGCTGTTTTTT
>TRBV4-3|.|.|TRBJ1-4
CASSPTFATNEKLFF
TGCGCCAGCAGTCCTACCTTTGCAACTAATGAAAAACTGTTTTTT
>TRBV28|.|TRBD1|TRBJ1-5
CASKRGRQPQHF
TGTGCCAGTAAGAGGGGGCGTCAGCCCCAGCATTTT
>TRBV7-2|.|.|TRBJ1-5
CASSLEGRVIQPQHF
TGTGCCAGCAGCTTAGAGGGCAGGGTGATTCAGCCCCAGCATTTT
>TRBV28|.|.|TRBJ2-5
CASSPGTILQETQYF
TGTGCCAGCAGTCCCGGGACAATACTCCAAGAGACCCAGTACTTC
>TRBV3-1/TRBV3-2|.|.|TRBJ1-3
CASSQTGSGNTIYF
TGTGCCAGCAGCCAAACGGGATCTGGAAACACCATATATTTT